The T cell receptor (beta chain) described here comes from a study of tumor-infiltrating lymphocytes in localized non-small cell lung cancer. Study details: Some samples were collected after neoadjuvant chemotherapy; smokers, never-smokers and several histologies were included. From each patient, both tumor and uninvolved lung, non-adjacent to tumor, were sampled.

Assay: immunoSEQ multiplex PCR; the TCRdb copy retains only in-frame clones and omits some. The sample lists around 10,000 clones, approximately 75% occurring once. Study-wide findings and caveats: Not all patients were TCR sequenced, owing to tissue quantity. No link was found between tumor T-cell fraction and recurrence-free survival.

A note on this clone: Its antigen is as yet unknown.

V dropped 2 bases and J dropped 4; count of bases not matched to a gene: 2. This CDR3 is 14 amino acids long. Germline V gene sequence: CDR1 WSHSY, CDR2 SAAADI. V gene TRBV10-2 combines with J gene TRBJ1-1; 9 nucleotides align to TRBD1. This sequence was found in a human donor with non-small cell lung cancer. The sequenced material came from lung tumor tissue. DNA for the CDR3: TGCGCCAGCAGTGAGGACAGGGGGGGCACTGAAGCTTTCTTT. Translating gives CASSEDRGGTEAFF.